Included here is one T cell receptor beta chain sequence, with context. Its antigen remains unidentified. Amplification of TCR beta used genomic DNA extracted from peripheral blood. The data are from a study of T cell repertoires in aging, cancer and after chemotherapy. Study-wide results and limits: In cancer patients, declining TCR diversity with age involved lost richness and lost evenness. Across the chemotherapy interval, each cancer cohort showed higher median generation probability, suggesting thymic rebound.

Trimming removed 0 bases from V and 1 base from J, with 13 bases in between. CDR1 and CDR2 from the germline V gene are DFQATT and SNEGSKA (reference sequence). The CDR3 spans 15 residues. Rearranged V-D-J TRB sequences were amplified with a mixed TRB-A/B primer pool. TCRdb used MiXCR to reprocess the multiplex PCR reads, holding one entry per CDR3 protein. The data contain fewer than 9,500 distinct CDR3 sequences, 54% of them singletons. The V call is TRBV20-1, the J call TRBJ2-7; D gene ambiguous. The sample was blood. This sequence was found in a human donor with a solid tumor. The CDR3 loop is CSARELSVNSYEQYF. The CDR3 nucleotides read TGCAGTGCTAGAGAATTATCAGTGAATTCCTACGAGCAGTACTTC.